These 20 T cell receptor beta chains were all obtained from the same sample, sequenced in a study of cytomegalovirus exposure and HLA in healthy donors. 13 Jbeta primers and 60 Vbeta primers were used for the PCR. Method: immunoSEQ multiplex PCR; TCRdb's copy keeps in-frame clones and lacks some. The sample records 100,000 or so clones, 70% to 85% being singletons. Source material: PBMCs. These receptors were taken from a man aged 30 to 45 in good health and CMV-seropositive.

The CDR3 protein is CASSQAGTSGRAWYF. CDR3 DNA sequence: TGCGCCAGCAGCCAGGCCGGGACTAGCGGGCGGGCGTGGTACTTC. The V gene is TRBV4-1, the J gene TRBJ2-7; 12 nucleotides agree with TRBD2. Trimming at V came to 3 bases and at J to 12 bases, leaving 12 bases not matched to a gene. Germline CDR1 MGHRA, CDR2 YSYEKL. The CDR3 sequence is 15 residues long.

CDR3 region: CAWSVLRGIYSNQPQHF. DNA for the CDR3: TGTGCCTGGAGTGTACTGAGGGGGATTTATAGCAATCAGCCCCAGCATTTT. The rearrangement links TRBV30 to TRBJ1-5, with a tentative D call TRBD1 (6 bases). In germline, CDR1 is GTSNPN, CDR2 SVGIG (reference sequence). There are 17 residues in the CDR3. The V end was cut by 0 bases, the J end by 0 bases, with 15 bases between.

V gene TRBV6-1 combines with J gene TRBJ1-1; 10 bases match TRBD1. The V segment lost 8 bases and the J segment 3 bases; nucleotides outside the gene matches: 9. The CDR3 loop spans 15 amino acids. The germline V gene encodes CDR1 MNHNS and CDR2 SASEGT. The CDR3 nucleotides are TGTGCCAGCTTTCCGGGACAGGGGCGGCACACTGAAGCTTTCTTT. Translating it yields CASFPGQGRHTEAFF.

The chain combines TRBV4-1 with TRBJ2-1; possible D gene TRBD1, 6 bases. V was trimmed by 4 bases and J by 5 bases, leaving 15 bases between them. This CDR3 has 15 amino acids. Germline V lookup: CDR1 MGHRA, CDR2 YSYEKL. This CDR3 reads CASSLSPNRDNEQFF. In nucleotides, the CDR3 is TGCGCCAGCAGCCTCTCTCCCAACAGGGACAATGAGCAGTTCTTC.

In this sample, this clone turned up a few times. Sequence at one end of the junction differs from germline and may be a read error. V and J are TRBV7-7 and TRBJ2-2, with 8 bases identical to TRBD1. Germline lookup yields CDR1 SSHAT and CDR2 FNYEAQ (reference sequence). This CDR3 has 15 residues. CDR3: CASSPTGGNTGELFF. In DNA, the CDR3 is TGTGCTAGCAGCCCCACAGGGGGGAACACCGGGGAGCTGTTTTTT.

CDR3 amino acids: CASSWQGRDTGELFF. The CDR3 DNA sequence: TGCGCCAGCAGCTGGCAGGGCAGGGACACCGGGGAGCTGTTTTTT. The chain uses TRBV5-1 and TRBJ2-2, with a tentative D call TRBD1 (5 bases). The germline V and J ends were trimmed by 3 bases and 3 bases, with 12 bases remaining between them. The CDR3 loop spans 15 amino acids. Germline CDR1 reads SGHRS; CDR2 reads YFSETQ.

The gene calls are TRBV6-5 and TRBJ2-7; maybe TRBD1 (6 bases). Germline CDR1 reads MNHEY; CDR2 reads SVGAGI. Trimming took 6 bases from V and 0 from J, leaving 9 bases between them. The CDR3 sequence is 13 residues long. The CDR3 bases are TGTGCCAGCAGGGGGGCTCTCTCCTACGAGCAGTACTTC. This codes for CASRGALSYEQYF.

The chain links TRBV5-1 to TRBJ1-2; TRBD1 agrees at 10 bases. V trimming: 4 bases; J trimming: 4 bases; junction bases outside the gene matches: 4. Germline CDR1 is SGHRS and CDR2 is YFSETQ. This CDR3 comprises 14 residues. CDR3 nucleotide sequence: TGCGCCAGCAGCACCGGACAGGGGGGCTATGGCTACACCTTC. It yields the protein CASSTGQGGYGYTF.

This clone was recorded only once. The chain combines TRBV7-9 with TRBJ2-1, with 10 bases that match TRBD2. The junction had 9 bases not matched to a gene; V was cut back by 5 bases and J by 5 bases. This CDR3 contains 16 residues. Germline values: CDR1 SEHNR, CDR2 FQNEAQ (reference sequence). In nucleotides, the CDR3 is TGTGCCAGCAGCCCCGGAATAAGCGGGGGGGACAATGAGCAGTTCTTC. It is translated as CASSPGISGGDNEQFF.

The chain uses TRBV6-6 and TRBJ2-1; a weak D match, TRBD2 (6 bases). Per the germline V gene, CDR1 is MNHNY and CDR2 is SVGAGI (reference sequence). The CDR3 is 12 residues long. Trimming cost V 4 bases and J 6 bases, with 7 bases left between them. The CDR3 nucleotides are TGTGCCAGCAGTTCGGGAGTCAATGAGCAGTTCTTC. Translation: CASSSGVNEQFF.

This clone was detected a few times. The rearrangement links TRBV7-2 to TRBJ2-7; TRBD2 matches 11 bases. With 5 bases clipped from V and 3 bases from J, the junction kept 3 bases outside the gene matches. CDR3 length: 14 amino acids. Germline V lookup: CDR1 SGHTA, CDR2 FQGNSA. The CDR3 region is CASSLTSGGYEQYV. The CDR3 DNA follows: TGTGCCAGCAGCCTAACTAGCGGGGGCTACGAGCAGTACGTC.

The chain employs TRBV25-1 and TRBJ1-1; D is ambiguous. The CDR3 spans 12 residues. Deletions cut 3 bases from V and 3 bases from J, with 5 bases between. CDR1 and CDR2 (germline): MGHDK, SYGVNS. The CDR3 sequence is CASSDEDTEAFF. DNA for the CDR3: TGTGCCAGCAGTGATGAGGACACTGAAGCTTTCTTT.

V gene TRBV2 combines with J gene TRBJ2-5; D unclear. The V end was cut by 4 bases, the J end by 1 base, with 7 bases between. Germline values: CDR1 SNHLY, CDR2 FYNNEI. The CDR3 consists of 13 residues. This CDR3 reads CASSVVIQETQYF. CDR3 coding DNA: TGTGCCAGCAGTGTAGTTATCCAAGAGACCCAGTACTTC.

This chain links TRBV7-9 with TRBJ2-5; D not resolved. Germline-derived CDR1 and CDR2 are SEHNR and FQNEAQ (reference sequence). The V end was cut by 0 bases, the J end by 5 bases, with 7 bases between. The CDR3 consists of 13 residues. The CDR3 is CASSLAIGETQYF. DNA of the CDR3: TGTGCCAGCAGCTTAGCTATCGGGGAGACCCAGTACTTC.

This rearrangement joins TRBV28 to TRBJ2-7, with a possible D match to TRBD1 (6 bases). There are 12 residues in the CDR3. Deletions cut 4 bases from V and 4 bases from J, with 8 bases between. Germline CDR1 and CDR2: MDHEN and SYDVKM. The chain's CDR3 is CASSSDSYEQYF. As DNA, the CDR3 is TGTGCCAGCAGTTCGGACAGTTACGAGCAGTACTTC.

The chain is built from TRBV2 and TRBJ2-5; TRBD2 matches at 7 bases. V shed 3 bases, J shed 3 bases, and the junction held 7 bases outside the gene matches. CDR1 SNHLY and CDR2 FYNNEI come from the germline V gene. The CDR3 has 15 residues. The chain's CDR3 is CASSEPGGEEETQYF. CDR3 in DNA: TGTGCCAGCAGTGAGCCGGGGGGTGAGGAAGAGACCCAGTACTTC.

The chain is built from TRBV6-5 and TRBJ2-3, with TRBD1 matching over 7 bases. The CDR3 is 16 amino acids. The V gene's germline CDR1 is MNHEY and CDR2 SVGAGI. The junction had 9 bases not matched to a gene; V was cut back by 2 bases and J by 4 bases. The CDR3 region has the DNA TGTGCCAGCAGTTACCGAGGGGGCGCCGGATCAGATACGCAGTATTTT. This sequence encodes CASSYRGGAGSDTQYF.

This clone showed up just a few times. This chain uses TRBV7-2 with TRBJ2-3; 8 positions agree with TRBD2. Germline loops: CDR1 SGHTA, CDR2 FQGNSA. The CDR3 spans 14 residues. V gave up 7 bases and J gave up 5 bases; unmatched junction bases: 8. This chain's CDR3 is CASTPGLAGDTQYF. CDR3 sequence (DNA): TGTGCCAGCACCCCCGGGCTAGCGGGAGATACGCAGTATTTT.

This rearrangement joins TRBV4-1 to TRBJ2-1; D is possibly TRBD2 (6 bases). Germline V gives CDR1 MGHRA, CDR2 YSYEKL. The CDR3 runs 13 residues. Trimming took off 1 base at V and 8 bases at J, with 9 bases between the two ends. CDR3 sequence reads: CASSQAAGYEQFF. The CDR3 region has the DNA TGCGCCAGCAGCCAAGCCGCGGGGTATGAGCAGTTCTTC.

The chain carries TRBV13 and TRBJ1-2; the D is unclear. In germline, CDR1 is PRHDT, CDR2 FYEKMQ (reference sequence). There are 15 residues in the CDR3. Trimming pared 0 bases from V and 0 bases from J, leaving 8 bases between. Written as DNA, the CDR3 is TGTGCCAGCAGCTTAGGCCGGGAGGCTAACTATGGCTACACCTTC. It codes for CASSLGREANYGYTF.